Below are 6 T cell receptor beta chains sequenced from a single sample in a study of blood T cell repertoires in COVID-19. The protocol was immunoSEQ multiplex PCR, while the TCRdb copy is restricted to in-frame clones and leaves out a portion. The sample has over 150,000 clones, roughly 80% seen once. The sample was peripheral blood. These receptors originate from a woman in her forties or fifties with acute or convalescent COVID-19.

This rearrangement joins TRBV24-1 to TRBJ2-2; no clear D. Germline loops: CDR1 KGHDR, CDR2 SFDVKD. V lost 3 bases and J 8 bases, leaving 18 bases between the germline ends. The CDR3 consists of 16 residues. The CDR3, as DNA: TGTGCCACCAGTGATAATGCACCTTCCTCGAGGGGGGAGCTGTTTTTT. This encodes CATSDNAPSSRGELFF.

This clone was seen many times. The rearrangement links TRBV4-1 to TRBJ2-3, with D uncertain. The CDR3 consists of 16 residues. Germline values: CDR1 MGHRA, CDR2 YSYEKL. Deletions cut 1 base from V and 6 bases from J, with 17 bases between. CDR3 region: CASSQAHSPYPDTQYF. For the CDR3, the DNA is TGCGCCAGCAGCCAAGCCCATAGCCCGTACCCTGATACGCAGTATTTT.

The chain carries TRBV4-3 and TRBJ1-4; a weak D match, TRBD1 (5 bases). The CDR3 has 18 residues. Trimming stripped 2 bases from V and 0 bases from J, with 16 bases between. Germline V gives CDR1 LGHNA, CDR2 YSLEER. CDR3 in DNA: TGCGCCAGCAGCCAAACGTTGGGGCGGGGTGCAACTAATGAAAAACTGTTTTTT. Translating gives CASSQTLGRGATNEKLFF.

The J gene is TRBJ2-3, the V gene TRBV9; D not certain. Trimming took off 1 base at V and 6 bases at J, with 12 bases between the two ends. Germline values: CDR1 SGDLS, CDR2 YYNGEE. This CDR3 has 14 residues. CDR3 sequence (DNA): TGTGCCAGCAGCGTAACTCCTTTCGAGGATACGCAGTATTTT. The encoded protein is CASSVTPFEDTQYF. Full variable domain (rest looked up from reference TRBV9 and TRBJ2-3): DSGVTQTPKHLITATGQRVTLRCSPRSGDLSVYWYQQSLDQGLQFLIQYYNGEERAKGNILERFSAQQFPDLHSELNLSSLELGDSALYFCASSVTPFEDTQYFGPGTRLTVL.

V is TRBV29-1 and J is TRBJ2-7; D perhaps matches TRBD1 (5 bases). The CDR3 runs 12 residues. V lost 4 bases, J lost 0 bases, and 7 bases lay in between. Germline V gene sequence: CDR1 SQVTM, CDR2 ANQGSEA. CDR3 amino acids: CSVAGISYEQYF. CDR3 sequence (DNA): TGCAGCGTTGCAGGGATCTCCTACGAGCAGTACTTC.

Only one count was recorded for this clone. The chain carries TRBV3-1 (or the pseudogene TRBV3-2) and TRBJ2-2, with D possibly being TRBD2 (5 bases). The length of the CDR3 is 19 residues. CDR1 and CDR2 (germline): LGHDT, YNNKEL (reference sequence). The V end was cut by 1 base, the J end by 1 base, with 19 bases between. CDR3: CASSQASMLRRLNTGELFF. The DNA of the CDR3 is TGTGCCAGCAGCCAAGCCTCGATGCTGCGGAGGCTGAACACCGGGGAGCTGTTTTTT.